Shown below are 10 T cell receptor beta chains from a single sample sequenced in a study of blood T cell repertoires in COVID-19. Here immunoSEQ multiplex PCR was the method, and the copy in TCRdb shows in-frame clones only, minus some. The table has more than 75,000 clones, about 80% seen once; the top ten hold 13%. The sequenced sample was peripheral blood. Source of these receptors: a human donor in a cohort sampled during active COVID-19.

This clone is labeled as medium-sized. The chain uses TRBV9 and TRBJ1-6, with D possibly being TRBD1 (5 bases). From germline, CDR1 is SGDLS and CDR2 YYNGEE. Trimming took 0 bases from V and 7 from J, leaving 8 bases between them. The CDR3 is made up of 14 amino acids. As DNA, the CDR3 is TGTGCCAGCAGCGTAGATCCAGGGAATTCACCCCTCCACTTT. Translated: CASSVDPGNSPLHF.

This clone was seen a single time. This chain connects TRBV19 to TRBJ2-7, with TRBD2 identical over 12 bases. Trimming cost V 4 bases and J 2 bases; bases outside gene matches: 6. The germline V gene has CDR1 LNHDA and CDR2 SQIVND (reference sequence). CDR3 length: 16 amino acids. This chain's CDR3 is CASSRKTSGGPYEQYF. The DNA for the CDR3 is TGTGCCAGTAGTAGAAAGACTAGCGGGGGACCCTACGAGCAGTACTTC.

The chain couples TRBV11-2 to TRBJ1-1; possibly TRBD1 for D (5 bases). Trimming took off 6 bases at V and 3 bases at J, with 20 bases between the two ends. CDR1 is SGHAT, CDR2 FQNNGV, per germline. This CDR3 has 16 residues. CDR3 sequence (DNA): TGTGCCAGCAGACCATCCTTTAGGGGAGGGGACACTGAAGCTTTCTTT. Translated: CASRPSFRGGDTEAFF. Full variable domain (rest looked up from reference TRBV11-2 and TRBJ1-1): EAGVAQSPRYKIIEKRQSVAFWCNPISGHATLYWYQQILGQGPKLLIQFQNNGVVDDSQLPKDRFSAERLKGVDSTLKIQPAKLEDSAVYLCASRPSFRGGDTEAFFGQGTRLTVV.

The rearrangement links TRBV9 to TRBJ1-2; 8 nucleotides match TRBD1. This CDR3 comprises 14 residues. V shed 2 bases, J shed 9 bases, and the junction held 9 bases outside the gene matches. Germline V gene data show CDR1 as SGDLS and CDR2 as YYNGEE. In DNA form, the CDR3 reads TGTGCCAGCAGCGTGGCAGGGGGCAGTTATAGCTACACCTTC. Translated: CASSVAGGSYSYTF.

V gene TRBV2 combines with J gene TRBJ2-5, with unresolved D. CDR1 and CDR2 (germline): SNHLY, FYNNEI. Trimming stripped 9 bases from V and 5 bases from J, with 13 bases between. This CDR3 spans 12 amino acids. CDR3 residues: CASQFASETQYF. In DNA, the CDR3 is TGTGCCAGTCAATTCGCGTCGGAGACCCAGTACTTC.

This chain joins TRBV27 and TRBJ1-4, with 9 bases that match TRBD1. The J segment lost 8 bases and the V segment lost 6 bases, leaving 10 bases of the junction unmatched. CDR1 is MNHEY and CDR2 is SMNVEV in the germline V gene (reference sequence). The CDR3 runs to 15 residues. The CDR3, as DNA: TGTGCCAGCAGCCCACCGGGACAGGGTGGGGAAAAACTGTTTTTT. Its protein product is CASSPPGQGGEKLFF.

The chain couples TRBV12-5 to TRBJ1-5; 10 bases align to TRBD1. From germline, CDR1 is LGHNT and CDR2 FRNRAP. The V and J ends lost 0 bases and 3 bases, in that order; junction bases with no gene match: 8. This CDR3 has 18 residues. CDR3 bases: TGTGCTAGTGGTTTGGTTATACGGGGGACAGGGGTCAATCAGCCCCAGCATTTT. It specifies CASGLVIRGTGVNQPQHF.

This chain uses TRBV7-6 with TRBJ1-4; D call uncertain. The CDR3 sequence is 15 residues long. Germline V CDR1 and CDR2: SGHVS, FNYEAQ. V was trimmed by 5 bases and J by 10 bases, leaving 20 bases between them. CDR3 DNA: TGTGCCAGCAGCACCAGGCCGAGCGAACGGGGAAAACTGTTTTTT. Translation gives CASSTRPSERGKLFF.

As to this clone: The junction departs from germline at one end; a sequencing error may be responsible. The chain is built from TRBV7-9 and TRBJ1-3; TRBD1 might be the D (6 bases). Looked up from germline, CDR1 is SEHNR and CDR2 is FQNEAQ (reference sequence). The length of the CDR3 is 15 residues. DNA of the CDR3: TGTGCCAGCAGCCTAGCCAGGGGTTCGGGAAACACCATATATTTT. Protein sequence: CASSLARGSGNTIYF.

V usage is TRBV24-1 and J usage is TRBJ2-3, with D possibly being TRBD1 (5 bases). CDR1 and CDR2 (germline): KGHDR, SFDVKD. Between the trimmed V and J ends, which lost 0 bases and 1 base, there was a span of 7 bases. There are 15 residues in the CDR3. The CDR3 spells CATSDLGRGTDTQYF. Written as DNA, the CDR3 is TGTGCCACCAGTGATTTGGGCAGGGGCACAGATACGCAGTATTTT.